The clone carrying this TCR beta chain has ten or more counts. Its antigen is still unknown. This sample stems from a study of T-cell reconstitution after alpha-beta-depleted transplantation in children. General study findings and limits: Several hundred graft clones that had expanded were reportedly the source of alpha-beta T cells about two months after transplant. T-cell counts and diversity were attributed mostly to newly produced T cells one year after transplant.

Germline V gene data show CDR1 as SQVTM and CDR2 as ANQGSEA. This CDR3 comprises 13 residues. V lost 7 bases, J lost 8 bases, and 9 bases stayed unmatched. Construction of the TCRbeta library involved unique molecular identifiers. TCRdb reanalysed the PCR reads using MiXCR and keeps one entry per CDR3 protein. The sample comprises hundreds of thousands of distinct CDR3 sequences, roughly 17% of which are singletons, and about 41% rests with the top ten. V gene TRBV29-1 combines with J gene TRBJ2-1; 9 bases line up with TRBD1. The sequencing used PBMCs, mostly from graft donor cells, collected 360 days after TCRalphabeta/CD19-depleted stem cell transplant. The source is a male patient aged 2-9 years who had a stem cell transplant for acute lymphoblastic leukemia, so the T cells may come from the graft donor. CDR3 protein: CSAAQGAFYEQFF. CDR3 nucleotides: TGCAGCGCAGCACAGGGGGCTTTTTATGAGCAGTTCTTC.